These 16 T cell receptor beta chains were sequenced from one sample in a study of OX40 agonist ivuxolimab in advanced cancers. This table comes from immunoSEQ multiplex PCR, and its TCRdb copy is limited to in-frame clones, with some not included. Among about 92,000 clones listed, 70% to 85% were seen once. The source was CD4+ or CD8+ T cells sorted from blood, collected in a trial of the OX40 agonist ivuxolimab. The receptor source for this set is an adult with an advanced solid tumor such as melanoma, head and neck, liver or kidney cancer.

This clone was seen just once. The chain combines TRBV5-3 with TRBJ2-1, with D perhaps TRBD1 (5 bases). TRBV5-3 has ORF status, its function being uncertain. The CDR3 is made up of 12 amino acids. The CDR3 DNA reads TGTGGTGACAGCCTGGTCAACAATGAGCAGTTCTTC. Protein product: CGDSLVNNEQFF.

The V call is TRBV10-3, the J call TRBJ2-5, with 9 bases identical to TRBD1. Looked up from germline, CDR1 is ENHRY and CDR2 is SYGVKD. V shed 0 bases and J 4 bases; nucleotides not matched to a gene: 9. The CDR3 length is 17 residues. DNA of the CDR3: TGTGCCATCAGTGAGTCGGTGACAGGGGGTAGGACAGAGACCCAGTACTTC. Amino acid sequence: CAISESVTGGRTETQYF.

The chain employs TRBV5-1 and TRBJ2-3, with 8 bases fitting TRBD1. The CDR3 is 15 amino acids. J lost 4 bases, V lost 6 bases, and 10 bases had no gene match. Germline loops: CDR1 SGHRS, CDR2 YFSETQ. The CDR3, as DNA: TGCGCCAGCACCCTCAGGGGGCGCTTGGCAGATACGCAGTATTTT. Amino acid sequence: CASTLRGRLADTQYF.

This clone was counted once. The gene calls are TRBV19 and TRBJ1-1, with D unresolved. Per germline, CDR1 LNHDA and CDR2 SQIVND (reference sequence). Deletions cut 9 bases from V and 2 bases from J, with 13 bases between. The CDR3 loop spans 13 amino acids. As DNA, the CDR3 is TGTGCCAGCAACCCTACTCTTAACACTGAAGCTTTCTTT. Translation gives CASNPTLNTEAFF.

The chain uses TRBV6-5 and TRBJ2-5; 7 bases map to TRBD1. Germline CDR1 and CDR2: MNHEY and SVGAGI. The CDR3 has 14 residues. V dropped 2 bases and J dropped 2; count of bases not matched to a gene: 2. The CDR3 region has the DNA TGTGCCAGCAGTTACCGGGACAGACAAGAGACCCAGTACTTC. This sequence encodes CASSYRDRQETQYF.

This chain uses TRBV5-1 with TRBJ2-7, with 13 bases matching TRBD2. Trimming took 3 bases from V and 0 from J; bases not matched to a gene: 3. Germline V gene sequence: CDR1 SGHRS, CDR2 YFSETQ. The CDR3 loop spans 16 amino acids. In nucleotides, the CDR3 is TGCGCCAGCAGCTCGACTAGCGGGGGGTCCTCCTACGAGCAGTACTTC. Its translation: CASSSTSGGSSYEQYF. Together with reference TRBV5-1 and TRBJ2-7, the CDR3 gives the full variable domain: KAGVTQTPRYLIKTRGQQVTLSCSPISGHRSVSWYQQTPGQGLQFLFEYFSETQRNKGNFPGRFSGRQFSNSRSEMNVSTLELGDSALYLCASSSTSGGSSYEQYFGPGTRLTVT.

V gene TRBV21-1 combines with J gene TRBJ2-7; the tabulated D call, TRBD2, remains unverified against the DNA. TRBV21-1 is assigned pseudogene status. CDR3 length: 14 amino acids. CDR3 sequence reads: CASPPEGNPYEQYF. CDR3 in DNA: TGTGCCAGCCCCCCCGAGGGTAATCCCTACGAGCAGTACTTC.

This sequence joins TRBV6-5 and TRBJ1-2; 7 bases are shared with TRBD1. With 2 bases clipped from V and 7 bases from J, the junction kept 7 bases outside the gene matches. The CDR3 has 14 amino acids. Germline CDR1 reads MNHEY; CDR2 reads SVGAGI. CDR3 sequence: CASSYIDRAGGYTF. As DNA, the CDR3 is TGTGCCAGCAGTTACATTGACAGGGCGGGTGGCTACACCTTC.

The chain carries TRBV7-2 and TRBJ2-5; TRBD1 agrees at 8 bases. The end of the DNA is better explained by TRBJ2-7, so the J call may be wrong. The germline V gene has CDR1 SGHTA and CDR2 FQGNSA. The CDR3 length is 13 residues. CDR3 nucleotides: TGTGCCAGCAGCTCAAGGACAGGGAACGAGCAGTACTTC. This translates into CASSSRTGNEQYF.

The chain combines TRBV10-3 with TRBJ2-3; 9 nucleotides agree with TRBD2. V gave up 11 bases and J gave up 5 bases; unmatched junction bases: 8. CDR1 ENHRY and CDR2 SYGVKD come from the germline V gene. The CDR3 has 13 amino acids. CDR3 in amino acids: CAAASGKIDTQYF. In DNA form, the CDR3 reads TGTGCCGCCGCTAGCGGGAAAATAGATACGCAGTATTTT.

The chain is built from TRBV1 and TRBJ2-3. TRBV1 is a pseudogene segment. The length of the CDR3 is 13 residues. The CDR3 loop is CTSNPWGTDTQYF. The CDR3 DNA sequence: TGCACCAGCAACCCTTGGGGCACAGATACGCAGTATTTT.

This clone was detected only once. This chain links TRBV4-1 with TRBJ2-1; 13 bases are shared with TRBD2. Germline values: CDR1 MGHRA, CDR2 YSYEKL. The J segment lost 5 bases and the V segment lost 8 bases, leaving 12 bases of the junction unmatched. The CDR3 contains 17 residues. The CDR3 coding sequence is TGCGCCAGCTCACCCACTAGCGGGGGGGCTATGAACAATGAGCAGTTCTTC. Translation gives CASSPTSGGAMNNEQFF.

This sequence joins TRBV21-1 and TRBJ2-1. TRBV21-1 is an annotated pseudogene. This CDR3 has 16 residues. Here the CDR3 DNA reads TGTGCCAGCAGCCTAAACGAGATGGGATTAGTAAATGAGCAGTTCTTC. Translating gives CASSLNEMGLVNEQFF.

The V and J genes are TRBV25-1 and TRBJ1-1; D gene uncertain. Germline V gene lookup returns CDR1 MGHDK and CDR2 SYGVNS. This CDR3 contains 13 residues. Trimming pared 2 bases from V and 3 bases from J, leaving 7 bases between. This CDR3 is CASSESGDTEAFF. As DNA, the CDR3 is TGTGCCAGCAGTGAAAGCGGGGACACTGAAGCTTTCTTT.

This clone has at least ten counts. The chain recombines TRBV21-1 with TRBJ1-2; TRBD1, the table's D call, was not compared with the DNA. TRBV21-1 is given as a pseudogene. The CDR3 has 15 amino acids. CDR3 protein: CASSKNPDRVYGYTF. CDR3 in DNA: TGTGCCAGCAGCAAAAATCCGGACAGGGTCTATGGCTACACCTTC.

The J gene is TRBJ1-1, the V gene TRBV13; TRBD1 aligns across 7 bases. Germline V CDR1 and CDR2: PRHDT, FYEKMQ (reference sequence). Germline trimming cut 1 base from V and 5 bases from J; bases unmatched to any gene: 4. The CDR3 sequence is 14 residues long. The CDR3 loop is CASSLAGGRTEAFF. In DNA form, the CDR3 reads TGTGCCAGCAGCTTAGCAGGGGGAAGGACTGAAGCTTTCTTT.